The entry below describes one T cell receptor (beta chain). Its antigen is currently unknown. The data are from a study of cytomegalovirus exposure and HLA in healthy donors. The study's findings and limits: The availability of immune exposure information extended only to CMV serostatus. Excluded: some indistinguishable V segments such as TRBV6-2 and TRBV6-3. The study put some 150 TCR beta chains on its list as cytomegalovirus-associated.

The PCR made use of 60 Vbeta and 13 Jbeta primers. Measured with immunoSEQ multiplex PCR; TCRdb has only the in-frame clones, and not every one. The sample consists of about 140,000 clones, roughly 76% of them appearing once. V gave up 4 bases and J gave up 1 base; unmatched junction bases: 6. The germline CDR1 and CDR2 sequences are SGHNT and YYREEE (reference sequence). The CDR3 is made up of 15 amino acids. Unrecorded immune exposures were likely, despite nominal health at sampling. The V and J genes are TRBV5-4 and TRBJ2-7; 9 bases agree with TRBD1. Sequenced sample: PBMCs. This sequence was found in a female donor in good health and CMV-seronegative. In nucleotides, the CDR3 is TGTGCCAGCAGCACCGGGACAGGGCTTTCCTACGAGCAGTACTTC. This codes for CASSTGTGLSYEQYF.